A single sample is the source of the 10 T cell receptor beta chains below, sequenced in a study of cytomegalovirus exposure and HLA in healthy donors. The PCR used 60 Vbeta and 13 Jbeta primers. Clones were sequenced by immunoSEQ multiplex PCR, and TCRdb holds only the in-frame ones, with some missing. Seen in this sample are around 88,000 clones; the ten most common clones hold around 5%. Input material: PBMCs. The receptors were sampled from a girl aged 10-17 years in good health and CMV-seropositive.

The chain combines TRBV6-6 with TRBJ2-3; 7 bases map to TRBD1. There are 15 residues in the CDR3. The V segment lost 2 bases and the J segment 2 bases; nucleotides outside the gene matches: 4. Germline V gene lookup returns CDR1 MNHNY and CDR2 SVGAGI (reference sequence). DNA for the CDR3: TGTGCCAGCAGTTACATAGGGGGCTCCACAGATACGCAGTATTTT. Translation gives CASSYIGGSTDTQYF.

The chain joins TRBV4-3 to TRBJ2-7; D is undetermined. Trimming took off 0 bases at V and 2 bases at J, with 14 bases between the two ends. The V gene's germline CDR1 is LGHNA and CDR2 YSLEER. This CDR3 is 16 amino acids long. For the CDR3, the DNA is TGCGCCAGCAGCCAAGATTGGAGTAGAGTGGCCTACGAGCAGTACTTC. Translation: CASSQDWSRVAYEQYF.

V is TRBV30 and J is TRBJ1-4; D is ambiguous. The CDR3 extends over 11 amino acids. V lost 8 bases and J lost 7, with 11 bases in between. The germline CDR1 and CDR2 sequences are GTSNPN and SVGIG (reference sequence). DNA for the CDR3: TGTGCCCTCCAGTCTCTTGAAAAACTGTTTTTT. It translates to CALQSLEKLFF.

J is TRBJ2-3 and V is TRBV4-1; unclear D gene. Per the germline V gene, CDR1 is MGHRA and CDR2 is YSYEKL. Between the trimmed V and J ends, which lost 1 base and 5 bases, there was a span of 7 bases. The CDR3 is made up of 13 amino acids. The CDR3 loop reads CASSQGYGDTQYF. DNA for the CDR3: TGCGCCAGCAGCCAAGGCTATGGAGATACGCAGTATTTT.

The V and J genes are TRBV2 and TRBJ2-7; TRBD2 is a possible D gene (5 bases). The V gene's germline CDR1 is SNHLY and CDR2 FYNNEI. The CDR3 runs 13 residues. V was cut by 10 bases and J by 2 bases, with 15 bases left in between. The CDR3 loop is CATQSKEAYEQYF. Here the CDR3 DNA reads TGTGCCACCCAATCGAAGGAGGCCTACGAGCAGTACTTC.

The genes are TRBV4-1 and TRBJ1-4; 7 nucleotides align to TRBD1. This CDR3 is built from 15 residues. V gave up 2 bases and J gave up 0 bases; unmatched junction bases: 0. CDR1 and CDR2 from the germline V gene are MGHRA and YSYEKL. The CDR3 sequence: CASSQTGATNEKLFF. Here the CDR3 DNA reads TGCGCCAGCAGCCAAACAGGGGCAACTAATGAAAAACTGTTTTTT.

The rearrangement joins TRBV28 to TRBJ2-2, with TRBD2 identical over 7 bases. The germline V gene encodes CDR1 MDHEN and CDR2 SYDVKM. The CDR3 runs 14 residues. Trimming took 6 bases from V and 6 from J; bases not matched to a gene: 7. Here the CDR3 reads CASRSGEGAGELFF. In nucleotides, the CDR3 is TGTGCCAGCAGGAGCGGGGAAGGGGCCGGGGAGCTGTTTTTT.

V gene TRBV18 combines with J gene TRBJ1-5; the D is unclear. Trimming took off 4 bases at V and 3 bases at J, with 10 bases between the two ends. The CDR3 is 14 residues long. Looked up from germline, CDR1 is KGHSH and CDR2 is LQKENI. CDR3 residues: CASSLTSNNQPQHF. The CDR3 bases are TGTGCCAGCTCACTTACCAGTAACAATCAGCCCCAGCATTTT.

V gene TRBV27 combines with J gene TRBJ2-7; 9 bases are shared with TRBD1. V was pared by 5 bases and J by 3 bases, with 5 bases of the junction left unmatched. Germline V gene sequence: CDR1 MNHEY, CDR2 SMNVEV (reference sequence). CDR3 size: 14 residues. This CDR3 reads CASSQTGGIYEQYF. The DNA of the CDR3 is TGTGCCAGCAGTCAGACAGGGGGTATCTACGAGCAGTACTTC.

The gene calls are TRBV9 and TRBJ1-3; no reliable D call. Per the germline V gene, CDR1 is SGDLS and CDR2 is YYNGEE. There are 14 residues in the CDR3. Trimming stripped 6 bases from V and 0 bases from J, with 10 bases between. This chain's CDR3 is CASTQHTSGNTIYF. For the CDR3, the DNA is TGTGCCAGCACCCAACACACCTCTGGAAACACCATATATTTT.